This T cell receptor (beta chain) derives from a study of radiotherapy plus CTLA-4 blockade in lung cancer. Broader study findings: The best predictor of response was reported to be early blood T cell clone dynamics, with interferon-beta.

Germline V gives CDR1 MNHEY, CDR2 SMNVEV (reference sequence). Trimming shortened V by 3 bases and J by 7 bases, and 9 bases separated the two germline ends. The CDR3 is 13 residues long. This clone qualifies as medium-sized. Its specificity is not known. Sequencing was performed with immunoSEQ multiplex PCR; in TCRdb, only in-frame clones are kept and a portion is missing. The sample lists some 62,000 clones; 70% to 80% were seen once. This clonotype was sampled from a human donor with non-small cell lung cancer who had a complete response to radiotherapy plus ipilimumab. The specimen was peripheral blood, collected from a patient treated with radiotherapy plus ipilimumab. This chain connects TRBV27 to TRBJ2-2; D tentatively fits TRBD1 or TRBD2 (5 bases each). DNA of the CDR3: TGTGCCAGCAGTTTGCTGAGGGGCGGGGAGCTGTTTTTT. This codes for CASSLLRGGELFF.